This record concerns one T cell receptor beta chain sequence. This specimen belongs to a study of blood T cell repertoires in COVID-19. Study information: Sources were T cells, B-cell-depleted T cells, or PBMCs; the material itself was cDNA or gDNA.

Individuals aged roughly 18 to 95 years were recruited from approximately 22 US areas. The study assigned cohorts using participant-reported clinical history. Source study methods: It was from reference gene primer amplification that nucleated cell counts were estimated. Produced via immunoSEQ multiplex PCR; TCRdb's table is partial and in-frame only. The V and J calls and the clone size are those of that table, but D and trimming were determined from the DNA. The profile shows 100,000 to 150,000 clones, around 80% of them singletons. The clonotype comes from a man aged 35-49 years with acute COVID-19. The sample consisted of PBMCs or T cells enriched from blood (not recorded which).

In DNA form, the CDR3 reads TGTGCCAGTAGTATAGGGCGGGAGCTCAATGAGCAGTTCTTC. The encoded protein is CASSIGRELNEQFF. The chain employs TRBV19 and TRBJ2-1; 7 bases line up with TRBD2. V was pared by 1 base and J by 6 bases, with 3 bases of the junction left unmatched. Per the germline V gene, CDR1 is LNHDA and CDR2 is SQIVND (reference sequence). The CDR3 has 14 residues.